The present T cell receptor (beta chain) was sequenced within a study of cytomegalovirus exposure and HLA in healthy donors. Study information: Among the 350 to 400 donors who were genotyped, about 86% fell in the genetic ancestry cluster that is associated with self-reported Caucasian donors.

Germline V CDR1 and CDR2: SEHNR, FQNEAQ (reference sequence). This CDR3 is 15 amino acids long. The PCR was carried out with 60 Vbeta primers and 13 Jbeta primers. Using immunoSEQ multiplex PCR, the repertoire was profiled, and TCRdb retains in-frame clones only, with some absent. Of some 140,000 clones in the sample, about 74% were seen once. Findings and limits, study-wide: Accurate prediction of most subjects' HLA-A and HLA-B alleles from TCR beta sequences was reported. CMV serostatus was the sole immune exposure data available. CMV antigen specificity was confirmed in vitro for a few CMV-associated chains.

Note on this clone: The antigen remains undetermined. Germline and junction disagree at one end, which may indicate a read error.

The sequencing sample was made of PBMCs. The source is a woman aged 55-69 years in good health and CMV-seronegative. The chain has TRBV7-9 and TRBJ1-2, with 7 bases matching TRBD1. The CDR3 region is CASSSGLTGNYGHTF. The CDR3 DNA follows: TGTGCCAGCAGCTCGGGCTTGACAGGGAACTATGGCCACACCTTC.